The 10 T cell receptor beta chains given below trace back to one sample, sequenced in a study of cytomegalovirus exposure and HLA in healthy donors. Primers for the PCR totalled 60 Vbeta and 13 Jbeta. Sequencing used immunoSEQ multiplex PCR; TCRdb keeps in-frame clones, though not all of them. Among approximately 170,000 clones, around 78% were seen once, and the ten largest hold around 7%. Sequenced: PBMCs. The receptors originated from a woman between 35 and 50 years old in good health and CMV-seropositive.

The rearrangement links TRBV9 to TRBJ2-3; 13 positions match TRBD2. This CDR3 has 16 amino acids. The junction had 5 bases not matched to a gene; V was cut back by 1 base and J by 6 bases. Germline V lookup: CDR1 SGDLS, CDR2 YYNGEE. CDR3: CASSVRGLAGLDTQYF. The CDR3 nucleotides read TGTGCCAGCAGCGTACGGGGACTAGCGGGGTTGGATACGCAGTATTTT.

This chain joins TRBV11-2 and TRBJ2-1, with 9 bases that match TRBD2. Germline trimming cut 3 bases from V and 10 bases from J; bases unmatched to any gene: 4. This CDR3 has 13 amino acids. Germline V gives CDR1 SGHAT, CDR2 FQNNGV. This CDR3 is CASSLGLAGEQFF. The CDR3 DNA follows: TGTGCCAGCAGCTTGGGGCTAGCGGGGGAGCAGTTCTTC.

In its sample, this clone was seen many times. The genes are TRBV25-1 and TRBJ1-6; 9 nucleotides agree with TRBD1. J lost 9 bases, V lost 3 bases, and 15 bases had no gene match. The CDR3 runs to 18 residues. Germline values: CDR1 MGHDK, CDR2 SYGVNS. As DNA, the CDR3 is TGTGCCAGCAGTGATAATCTGTCGGGACAGGGTTTTCTTTCACCCCTCCACTTT. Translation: CASSDNLSGQGFLSPLHF.

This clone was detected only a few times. This chain's CDR3 is CASSGSVDTQYF. The DNA for the CDR3 is TGTGCCAGCAGTGGGAGCGTCGATACGCAGTATTTT. This chain links TRBV6-1 with TRBJ2-3, with D hard to call. Germline CDR1 is MNHNS and CDR2 is SASEGT. Trimming removed 4 bases at V and 6 bases at J, with 8 bases between. This CDR3 contains 12 residues.

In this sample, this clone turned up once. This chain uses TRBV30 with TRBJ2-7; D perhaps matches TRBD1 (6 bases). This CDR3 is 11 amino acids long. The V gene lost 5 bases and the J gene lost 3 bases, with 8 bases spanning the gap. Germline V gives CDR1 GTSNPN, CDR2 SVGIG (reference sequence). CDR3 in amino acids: CAWGQIYEQYF. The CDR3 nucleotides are TGTGCCTGGGGACAGATCTACGAGCAGTACTTC.

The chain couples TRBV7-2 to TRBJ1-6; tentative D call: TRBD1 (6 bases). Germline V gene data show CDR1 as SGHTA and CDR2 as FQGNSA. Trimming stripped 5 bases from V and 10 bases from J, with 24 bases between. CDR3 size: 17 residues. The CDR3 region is CASSPGTDRSIGSPLHF. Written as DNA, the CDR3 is TGTGCCAGCAGCCCAGGCACGGACAGATCCATAGGATCACCCCTCCACTTT.

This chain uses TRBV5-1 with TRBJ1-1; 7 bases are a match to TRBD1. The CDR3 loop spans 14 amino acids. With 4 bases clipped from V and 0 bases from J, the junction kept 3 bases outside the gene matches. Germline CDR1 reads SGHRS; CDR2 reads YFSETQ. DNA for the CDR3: TGCGCCAGCAGCGGCACAGGGGTGAACACTGAAGCTTTCTTT. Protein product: CASSGTGVNTEAFF.

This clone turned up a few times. CDR3 residues: CASSARQGNQPQHF. The CDR3 nucleotides read TGTGCCAGCAGCGCGCGACAGGGCAATCAGCCCCAGCATTTT. The rearrangement links TRBV7-8 to TRBJ1-5, with D possibly TRBD1 on 6 matching bases. V gave up 5 bases and J gave up 2 bases, with 10 bases separating them. The CDR3 loop spans 14 amino acids. The germline V gene has CDR1 SGHVS and CDR2 FQNEAQ.

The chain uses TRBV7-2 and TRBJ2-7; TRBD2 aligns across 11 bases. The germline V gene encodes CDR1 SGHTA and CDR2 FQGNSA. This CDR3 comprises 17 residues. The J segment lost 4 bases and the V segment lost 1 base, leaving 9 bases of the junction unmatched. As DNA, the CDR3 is TGTGCCAGCAGCTTAGGGTATAGCGGGGGGGCGCGGTACGAGCAGTACTTC. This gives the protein CASSLGYSGGARYEQYF.

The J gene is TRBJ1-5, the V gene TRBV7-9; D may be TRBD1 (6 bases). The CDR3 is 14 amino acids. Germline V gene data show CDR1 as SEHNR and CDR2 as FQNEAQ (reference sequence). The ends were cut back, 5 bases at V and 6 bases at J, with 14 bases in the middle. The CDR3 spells CASSATGKGQPQHF. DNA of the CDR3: TGTGCCAGCAGCGCCACAGGGAAGGGTCAGCCCCAGCATTTT.